This record concerns one T cell receptor beta chain sequence. What it binds is unknown. There was relapse after autologous stem cell transplantation in every patient, and there was variation in brentuximab vedotin exposure. The source of the sample is a study of PD-1 blockade in classical Hodgkin lymphoma. Broader study findings: A reduction in baseline TCR diversity was reportedly seen in newly diagnosed patients relative to healthy donors.

Trimming removed 1 base at V and 0 bases at J, with 8 bases between. CDR1 and CDR2 from the germline V gene are SGHKS and YYEKEE (reference sequence). The CDR3 loop spans 14 amino acids. Sequenced by immunoSEQ multiplex PCR; TCRdb stores in-frame clones only, minus some. The sample includes some 24,000 clones, more than 75% of them seen just once. This TCR was recovered from a human donor with classical Hodgkin lymphoma. The specimen was peripheral blood mononuclear cells (PBMCs), collected at baseline. This sequence joins TRBV5-5 and TRBJ2-7, with D possibly matching TRBD2 (5 bases). The CDR3 loop is CASSLIGSSYEQYF. The CDR3 DNA sequence: TGTGCCAGCAGCTTGATAGGGAGCTCCTACGAGCAGTACTTC. The full variable domain, its missing parts supplied by reference TRBV5-5 and TRBJ2-7, is DAGVTQSPTHLIKTRGQQVTLRCSPISGHKSVSWYQQVLGQGPQFIFQYYEKEERGRGNFPDRFSARQFPNYSSELNVNALLLGDSALYLCASSLIGSSYEQYFGPGTRLTVT.